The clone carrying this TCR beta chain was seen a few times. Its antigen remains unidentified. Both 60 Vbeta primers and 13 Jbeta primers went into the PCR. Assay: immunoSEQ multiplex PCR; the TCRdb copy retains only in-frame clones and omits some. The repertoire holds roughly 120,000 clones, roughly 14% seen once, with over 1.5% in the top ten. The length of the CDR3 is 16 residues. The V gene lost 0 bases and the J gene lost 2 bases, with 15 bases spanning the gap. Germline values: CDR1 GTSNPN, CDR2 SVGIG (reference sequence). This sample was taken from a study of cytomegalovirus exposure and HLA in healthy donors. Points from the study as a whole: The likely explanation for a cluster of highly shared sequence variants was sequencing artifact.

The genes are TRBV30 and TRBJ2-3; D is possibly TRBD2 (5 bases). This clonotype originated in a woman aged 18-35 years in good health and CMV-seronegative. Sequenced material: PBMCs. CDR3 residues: CAWSVGSGFFTDTQYF. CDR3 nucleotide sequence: TGTGCCTGGAGTGTAGGATCGGGGTTCTTCACAGATACGCAGTATTTT.